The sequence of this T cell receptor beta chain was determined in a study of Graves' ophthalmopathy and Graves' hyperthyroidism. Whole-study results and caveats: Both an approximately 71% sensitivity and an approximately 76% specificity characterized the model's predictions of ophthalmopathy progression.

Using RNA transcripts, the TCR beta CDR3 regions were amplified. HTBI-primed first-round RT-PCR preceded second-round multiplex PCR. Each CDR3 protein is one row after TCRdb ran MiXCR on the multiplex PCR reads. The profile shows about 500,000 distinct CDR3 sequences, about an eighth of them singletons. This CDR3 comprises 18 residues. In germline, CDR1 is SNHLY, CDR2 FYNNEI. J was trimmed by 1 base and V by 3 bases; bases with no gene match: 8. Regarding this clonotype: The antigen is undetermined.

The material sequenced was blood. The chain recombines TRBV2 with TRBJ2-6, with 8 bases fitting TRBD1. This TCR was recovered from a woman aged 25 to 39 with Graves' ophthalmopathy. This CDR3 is CASSETPGGFSGANVLTF. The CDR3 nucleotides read TGTGCCAGCAGTGAGACCCCAGGGGGCTTTTCTGGGGCCAACGTCCTGACTTTC.